Listed below are T cell receptor beta chains from one sample, sequenced in a study of OX40 agonist ivuxolimab in advanced cancers. Some clones are missing from TCRdb's copy, which holds only in-frame ones; the method was immunoSEQ multiplex PCR. The repertoire holds some 66,000 clones, with approximately 88% as singletons. The material was CD4+ or CD8+ T cells sorted from blood, obtained in a trial of the OX40 agonist ivuxolimab. All receptors derive from an adult with an advanced solid tumor such as melanoma, head and neck, liver or kidney cancer. CDR3s include the opening cysteine and the closing phenylalanine or tryptophan. The order of the fields is J gene, D gene, V gene, clone size, CDR3 protein, CDR3 DNA. The D gene is left open where the match is weak. Clone size is stated in some rows and not others, as once, few, many or a class when expanded.

J gene: TRBJ1-4; D gene: .; V gene: TRBV12-5; clone size: .; CDR3 protein: CASGLLRDPYWELFF; CDR3 DNA: TGTGCTAGTGGTTTGCTACGGGACCCCTACTGGGAACTGTTTTTT
J gene: TRBJ1-3; D gene: TRBD1; V gene: TRBV7-9; clone size: few; CDR3 protein: CASSLYRGDRAGNTIYF; CDR3 DNA: TGTGCCAGCAGCTTATATCGTGGGGACAGGGCTGGAAACACCATATATTTT
J gene: TRBJ1-5; D gene: .; V gene: TRBV19; clone size: .; CDR3 protein: CASVKTLDSRNQPQHF; CDR3 DNA: TGTGCCAGCGTTAAGACCTTAGACAGTAGAAATCAGCCCCAGCATTTT
J gene: TRBJ1-2; D gene: .; V gene: TRBV2; clone size: .; CDR3 protein: CASSEVEGGYGYTF; CDR3 DNA: TGTGCCAGCAGTGAAGTAGAAGGGGGCTATGGCTACACCTTC
J gene: TRBJ1-1; D gene: TRBD1; V gene: TRBV18; clone size: .; CDR3 protein: CASSQGTDNTEAFF; CDR3 DNA: TGTGCCAGCTCTCAAGGGACAGATAACACTGAAGCTTTCTTT
J gene: TRBJ2-7; D gene: .; V gene: TRBV15; clone size: .; CDR3 protein: CATSRAGSGSYEQYF; CDR3 DNA: TGTGCCACCAGCAGAGCAGGGTCCGGCTCCTACGAGCAGTACTTC
J gene: TRBJ1-5; D gene: .; V gene: TRBV7-2; clone size: .; CDR3 protein: CASSPRFGNQPQHF; CDR3 DNA: TGTGCCAGCTCCCCCCGGTTTGGCAATCAGCCCCAGCATTTT
J gene: TRBJ2-7; D gene: .; V gene: TRBV5-1; clone size: once; CDR3 protein: CASSLNGGTQDYEQYF; CDR3 DNA: TGCGCCAGCAGCTTAAATGGAGGTACCCAGGACTACGAGCAGTACTTC
J gene: TRBJ1-3; D gene: .; V gene: TRBV18; clone size: .; CDR3 protein: CASQSSGNTIYF; CDR3 DNA: TGTGCCAGCCAAAGCTCTGGAAACACCATATATTTT
J gene: TRBJ1-2; D gene: .; V gene: TRBV27; clone size: once; CDR3 protein: CASNPRLGSNYGYTF; CDR3 DNA: TGTGCCAGCAATCCGCGACTCGGGTCTAACTATGGCTACACCTTC
J gene: TRBJ1-5; D gene: .; V gene: TRBV16; clone size: .; CDR3 protein: CASSQSSAVHQPQHF; CDR3 DNA: TGTGCCAGCAGCCAATCCTCGGCGGTACATCAGCCCCAGCATTTT
J gene: TRBJ2-5; D gene: .; V gene: TRBV10-3; clone size: once; CDR3 protein: CAISERAAEETQYF; CDR3 DNA: TGTGCCATCAGTGAGAGGGCGGCAGAGGAGACCCAGTACTTC
J gene: TRBJ2-1; D gene: TRBD1; V gene: TRBV5-1; clone size: .; CDR3 protein: CASSSGQGAYNEQFF; CDR3 DNA: TGCGCCAGCAGCTCGGGACAGGGCGCCTACAATGAGCAGTTCTTC
J gene: TRBJ2-5; D gene: .; V gene: TRBV30; clone size: .; CDR3 protein: CAWNNRETQYF; CDR3 DNA: TGTGCCTGGAATAATCGGGAGACCCAGTACTTC
J gene: TRBJ2-2; D gene: TRBD2; V gene: TRBV4-1; clone size: once; CDR3 protein: CASLQIPRTSGVNTGELFF; CDR3 DNA: TGCGCCAGCCTCCAGATCCCTCGGACTAGCGGGGTGAACACCGGGGAGCTGTTTTTT
J gene: TRBJ1-1; D gene: .; V gene: TRBV5-1; clone size: .; CDR3 protein: CASSRNRENTEAFF; CDR3 DNA: TGCGCCAGCAGCAGGAACAGGGAGAACACTGAAGCTTTCTTT
J gene: TRBJ1-3; D gene: TRBD1; V gene: TRBV6-1; clone size: .; CDR3 protein: CASSLQGAGNTIYF; CDR3 DNA: TGTGCCAGCAGTTTACAGGGGGCTGGAAACACCATATATTTT
J gene: TRBJ2-6; D gene: .; V gene: TRBV2; clone size: .; CDR3 protein: CASTPLQGPSGANVLTF; CDR3 DNA: TGTGCCAGCACCCCCCTACAGGGACCCTCTGGGGCCAACGTCCTGACTTTC
J gene: TRBJ1-2; D gene: TRBD1; V gene: TRBV5-1; clone size: .; CDR3 protein: CASSIGDRDNYGYTF; CDR3 DNA: TGCGCCAGCAGCATTGGGGACAGGGATAACTATGGCTACACCTTC
J gene: TRBJ2-1; D gene: TRBD2; V gene: TRBV29-1; clone size: .; CDR3 protein: CSGRLAGGTNEQFF; CDR3 DNA: TGCAGCGGGCGGCTAGCGGGGGGGACCAATGAGCAGTTCTTC
J gene: TRBJ2-2; D gene: .; V gene: TRBV6-5; clone size: .; CDR3 protein: CASLTRNTGELFF; CDR3 DNA: TGTGCCAGCTTGACAAGGAACACCGGGGAGCTGTTTTTT
J gene: TRBJ1-2; D gene: .; V gene: TRBV5-8; clone size: .; CDR3 protein: CASSLGGYTF; CDR3 DNA: TGTGCCAGCAGCTTGGGGGGCTACACCTTC
J gene: TRBJ1-5; D gene: .; V gene: TRBV6-5; clone size: .; CDR3 protein: CASRRFRESSQPQHF; CDR3 DNA: TGTGCCAGCAGACGATTCAGGGAGTCGAGTCAGCCCCAGCATTTT
J gene: TRBJ1-5; D gene: .; V gene: TRBV18; clone size: few; CDR3 protein: CASSPTATGLFQPQHF; CDR3 DNA: TGTGCCAGCTCACCAACCGCGACAGGACTATTCCAGCCCCAGCATTTT
J gene: TRBJ2-1; D gene: .; V gene: TRBV5-5; clone size: .; CDR3 protein: CASSLGQEWDEQFF; CDR3 DNA: TGTGCCAGCAGCTTGGGGCAGGAGTGGGATGAGCAGTTCTTC
J gene: TRBJ2-7; D gene: .; V gene: TRBV11-2; clone size: .; CDR3 protein: CASSPGQTYEQYF; CDR3 DNA: TGTGCCAGCAGCCCAGGACAGACCTACGAGCAGTACTTC
J gene: TRBJ1-2; D gene: TRBD1; V gene: TRBV30; clone size: .; CDR3 protein: CAWNWDRAGYGYTF; CDR3 DNA: TGTGCCTGGAACTGGGACAGGGCGGGCTATGGCTACACCTTC
J gene: TRBJ2-1; D gene: TRBD1; V gene: TRBV4-1; clone size: .; CDR3 protein: CASSSGDRDSNEQFF; CDR3 DNA: TGCGCCAGCAGCTCCGGGGACAGGGACTCCAATGAGCAGTTCTTC
J gene: TRBJ1-1; D gene: .; V gene: TRBV29-1; clone size: .; CDR3 protein: CSVDATPGNTEAFF; CDR3 DNA: TGCAGCGTTGACGCCACCCCGGGGAACACTGAAGCTTTCTTT
J gene: TRBJ2-2; D gene: .; V gene: TRBV13; clone size: .; CDR3 protein: CASSPDRNTGELFF; CDR3 DNA: TGTGCCAGCAGCCCCGACAGGAACACCGGGGAGCTGTTTTTT
J gene: TRBJ1-1; D gene: TRBD1; V gene: TRBV27; clone size: once; CDR3 protein: CASSPDRAVNTEAFF; CDR3 DNA: TGTGCCAGCAGTCCGGACAGGGCAGTGAACACTGAAGCTTTCTTT
J gene: TRBJ1-3; D gene: .; V gene: TRBV18; clone size: .; CDR3 protein: CASSPPNGFSGNTIYF; CDR3 DNA: TGTGCCAGCTCACCACCGAATGGATTCTCTGGAAACACCATATATTTT
J gene: TRBJ2-5; D gene: .; V gene: TRBV9; clone size: few; CDR3 protein: CASSVDPDGVLGETQYF; CDR3 DNA: TGTGCCAGCAGCGTAGATCCCGACGGGGTCCTGGGAGAGACCCAGTACTTC
J gene: TRBJ1-1; D gene: TRBD1; V gene: TRBV6-5; clone size: .; CDR3 protein: CASSYPGDREAFF; CDR3 DNA: TGTGCCAGCAGTTATCCTGGGGACAGGGAAGCTTTCTTT
J gene: TRBJ2-1; D gene: TRBD1; V gene: TRBV11-2; clone size: .; CDR3 protein: CASRATGTDHNEQFF; CDR3 DNA: TGTGCCAGCAGAGCTACCGGGACAGACCACAATGAGCAGTTCTTC
J gene: TRBJ1-5; D gene: .; V gene: TRBV6-6; clone size: .; CDR3 protein: CASSYLGTEGGQPQHF; CDR3 DNA: TGTGCCAGCAGTTACCTCGGGACGGAGGGAGGGCAGCCCCAGCATTTT
J gene: TRBJ2-3; D gene: TRBD2; V gene: TRBV27; clone size: .; CDR3 protein: CASSSLAGRGFGLDTQYF; CDR3 DNA: TGTGCCAGCAGTTCACTAGCGGGGCGCGGTTTTGGTTTGGATACGCAGTATTTT
J gene: TRBJ2-3; D gene: TRBD2; V gene: TRBV10-2; clone size: .; CDR3 protein: CASGPTGLAILADTQYF; CDR3 DNA: TGCGCCAGCGGCCCGACGGGACTAGCGATCCTTGCAGATACGCAGTATTTT
J gene: TRBJ1-3; D gene: .; V gene: TRBV7-9; clone size: .; CDR3 protein: CASSLDSSGNTIYF; CDR3 DNA: TGTGCCAGCAGCTTAGACAGCTCTGGAAACACCATATATTTT
J gene: TRBJ2-1; D gene: .; V gene: TRBV7-2; clone size: few; CDR3 protein: CASSSTFSSYNEQFF; CDR3 DNA: TGTGCCAGCAGCTCCACTTTTAGCTCCTACAATGAGCAGTTCTTC
J gene: TRBJ1-2; D gene: .; V gene: TRBV29-1; clone size: .; CDR3 protein: CSVERGFDGYTF; CDR3 DNA: TGCAGCGTTGAAAGAGGGTTCGATGGCTACACCTTC
J gene: TRBJ1-4; D gene: .; V gene: TRBV6-6; clone size: few; CDR3 protein: CASNKGQGRREKLFF; CDR3 DNA: TGTGCCAGCAATAAAGGTCAGGGGAGGCGTGAAAAACTGTTTTTT
J gene: TRBJ1-5; D gene: TRBD1; V gene: TRBV2; clone size: .; CDR3 protein: CASSAGTGGNQPQHF; CDR3 DNA: TGTGCCAGCAGTGCTGGGACAGGCGGCAATCAGCCCCAGCATTTT
J gene: TRBJ2-2; D gene: TRBD1; V gene: TRBV11-2; clone size: once; CDR3 protein: CASSLGQGTGELFF; CDR3 DNA: TGTGCCAGCAGCTTAGGACAGGGGACCGGGGAGCTGTTTTTT
J gene: TRBJ2-7; D gene: .; V gene: TRBV5-1; clone size: .; CDR3 protein: CASSPLQGTSYEQYF; CDR3 DNA: TGCGCCAGCAGCCCCTTACAGGGTACCTCCTACGAGCAGTACTTC
J gene: TRBJ1-2; D gene: .; V gene: TRBV25-1; clone size: once; CDR3 protein: CASSVPGEGGYTF; CDR3 DNA: TGTGCCAGCAGTGTACCCGGGGAGGGAGGCTACACCTTC
J gene: TRBJ2-7; D gene: .; V gene: TRBV6-1; clone size: once; CDR3 protein: CASSGSGTVSYEQYF; CDR3 DNA: TGTGCCAGCAGTGGTAGCGGGACAGTCTCCTACGAGCAGTACTTC
J gene: TRBJ1-2; D gene: TRBD1; V gene: TRBV20-1; clone size: .; CDR3 protein: CSEDREDGYTF; CDR3 DNA: TGCAGTGAGGACAGGGAAGACGGCTACACCTTC
J gene: TRBJ1-2; D gene: TRBD1; V gene: TRBV7-2; clone size: few; CDR3 protein: CASSPGQGSSNYGYTF; CDR3 DNA: TGTGCCAGCAGCCCGGGACAGGGGAGTTCGAACTATGGCTACACCTTC
J gene: TRBJ2-5; D gene: TRBD1; V gene: TRBV5-1; clone size: .; CDR3 protein: CASRRTGGQETQYF; CDR3 DNA: TGCGCCAGCAGACGGACAGGGGGCCAAGAGACCCAGTACTTC
J gene: TRBJ1-5; D gene: .; V gene: TRBV2; clone size: .; CDR3 protein: CASSEREINQPQHF; CDR3 DNA: TGTGCCAGCAGTGAACGGGAGATCAATCAGCCCCAGCATTTT
J gene: TRBJ1-1; D gene: TRBD1; V gene: TRBV7-8; clone size: .; CDR3 protein: CASSLADRGLNTEAFF; CDR3 DNA: TGTGCCAGCAGCTTAGCCGACAGGGGCTTGAACACTGAAGCTTTCTTT
J gene: TRBJ2-3; D gene: .; V gene: TRBV5-1; clone size: .; CDR3 protein: CASSLERGTDTQYF; CDR3 DNA: TGCGCCAGCAGCTTGGAGAGGGGCACAGATACGCAGTATTTT